One and the same sample provided the 7 T cell receptor beta chains below, sequenced in a study of blood T cell repertoires in COVID-19. Generated by immunoSEQ multiplex PCR, the TCRdb table keeps only in-frame clones and is missing some. The sample includes 250,000 to 300,000 clones, 70% to 90% of them seen just once. Sequences were obtained from peripheral blood. The origin of the receptors is a woman aged 45-59 years with COVID-19, enrolled during active disease.

The table lists this clone with a count of one. The gene calls are TRBV28 and TRBJ1-5; D may be TRBD1 (5 bases). Germline V lookup: CDR1 MDHEN, CDR2 SYDVKM. Trimming stripped 8 bases from V and 4 bases from J, with 18 bases between. The CDR3 totals 15 residues. The CDR3 region is CASGGTQAPNQPQHF. Written as DNA, the CDR3 is TGTGCCAGCGGCGGGACCCAGGCACCAAATCAGCCCCAGCATTTT.

This clone was detected only once. This chain connects TRBV24-1 to TRBJ1-2; D may be TRBD1 (5 bases). The CDR3 runs 12 residues. Deletions cut 7 bases from V and 7 bases from J, with 12 bases between. Germline loops: CDR1 KGHDR, CDR2 SFDVKD. CDR3 in DNA: TGTGCCACCAGGGGGCCGCCTGGTGGCTACACCTTC. Translating it yields CATRGPPGGYTF.

V usage is TRBV5-1 and J usage is TRBJ1-1, with TRBD1 identical over 8 bases. Unmatched junction bases numbered 5, after V lost 4 bases and J lost 3 bases. This CDR3 spans 14 amino acids. The germline V gene encodes CDR1 SGHRS and CDR2 YFSETQ. CDR3 bases: TGCGCCAGCAGCGTCGGGACAGGTTACACTGAAGCTTTCTTT. As protein: CASSVGTGYTEAFF.

This rearrangement joins TRBV3-1 (or the pseudogene TRBV3-2) to TRBJ2-1; 7 nucleotides align to TRBD2. The CDR3 spans 15 residues. In germline, CDR1 is LGHDT, CDR2 YNNKEL (reference sequence). V lost 3 bases and J lost 5; bases outside the gene matches: 7. As DNA, the CDR3 is TGTGCCAGCAGCCATTTGGGGGGGGGAGACAATGAGCAGTTCTTC. As protein: CASSHLGGGDNEQFF.

The chain is built from TRBV7-9 and TRBJ2-1; TRBD2 aligns across 7 bases. This CDR3 has 17 amino acids. V was pared by 5 bases and J by 6 bases, with 16 bases of the junction left unmatched. Germline V gene lookup returns CDR1 SEHNR and CDR2 FQNEAQ (reference sequence). The CDR3 DNA follows: TGTGCCAGCAGCCCACGTCCCGTCGGGGGAGGGACCAATGAGCAGTTCTTC. Amino acids: CASSPRPVGGGTNEQFF.

This chain links TRBV4-1 with TRBJ1-2; a possible D gene is TRBD1 (6 bases). Germline V gene sequence: CDR1 MGHRA, CDR2 YSYEKL. The length of the CDR3 is 16 residues. The ends were cut back, 1 base at V and 1 base at J, with 13 bases in the middle. CDR3 DNA sequence: TGCGCCAGCAGCCAAGCGGACAGAGATCATAACTATGGCTACACCTTC. Its translation: CASSQADRDHNYGYTF.

CDR3 in DNA: TGTGCCAGCAGCTTAACAGCGGAGGATGAGCAGTTCTTC. This sequence encodes CASSLTAEDEQFF. The chain has TRBV7-3 and TRBJ2-1, with D possibly being TRBD2 (5 bases). V lost 0 bases and J 8 bases, leaving 8 bases between the germline ends. The CDR3 length is 13 residues. The germline V gene encodes CDR1 SGHTA and CDR2 FQGTGA.